The 12 T cell receptor beta chains reported below all come from one sample, sequenced in a study of T cells in Graves' hyperthyroidism and ophthalmopathy. The source material, RNA transcripts, was used to amplify TCR beta CDR3 regions. An initial round of RT-PCR targeting the TCR CDR3 relied on the HTBI primer set. TCRdb redid the calling of the multiplex PCR reads with MiXCR, one entry per CDR3 protein. The sample carries some 200,000 distinct CDR3 sequences, 15% to 20% recorded once. The sequenced sample consisted of blood. These TCRs come from a man in his fifties or sixties with Graves' hyperthyroidism.

The chain couples TRBV19 to TRBJ1-2; 11 nucleotides agree with TRBD1. This CDR3 has 15 amino acids. CDR1 and CDR2 (germline): LNHDA, SQIVND (reference sequence). The junction had 12 bases not matched to a gene; V was cut back by 10 bases and J by 5 bases. The CDR3 is CATLRTGGGRYGYTF. The CDR3 nucleotides read TGTGCCACCTTACGGACAGGGGGCGGAAGGTATGGCTACACCTTC.

This chain links TRBV18 with TRBJ2-7, with 7 bases lining up with TRBD1. The CDR3 loop spans 13 amino acids. From germline, CDR1 is KGHSH and CDR2 LQKENI. Trimming removed 6 bases from V and 3 bases from J; junction bases left unmatched: 5. CDR3 sequence reads: CASSPGTDYEQYF. For the CDR3, the DNA is TGTGCCAGCTCGCCAGGGACAGACTACGAGCAGTACTTC.

This chain connects TRBV7-9 to TRBJ1-6, with D unresolved. CDR1 and CDR2 (germline): SEHNR, FQNEAQ (reference sequence). The CDR3 is 14 amino acids. Trimming pared 4 bases from V and 7 bases from J, leaving 11 bases between. The CDR3 here is CASSSGLANSPLHF. In DNA, the CDR3 is TGTGCCAGCAGCTCAGGCCTGGCCAATTCACCCCTCCACTTT.

This chain joins TRBV7-2 and TRBJ2-7; D is possibly TRBD2 (5 bases). The CDR3 totals 13 residues. With 5 bases removed from V and 1 base from J, the gap between germline ends came to 9 bases. CDR1 and CDR2 (germline): SGHTA, FQGNSA. The CDR3 reads CASSNSGSYEQYF. The CDR3 bases are TGTGCCAGCAGCAATTCGGGATCCTACGAGCAGTACTTC. The full variable domain, in which reference TRBV7-2 and TRBJ2-7 provide the parts outside the CDR3, is GAGVSQSPSNKVTEKGKDVELRCDPISGHTALYWYRQSLGQGLEFLIYFQGNSAPDKSGLPSDRFSAERTGGSVSTLTIQRTQQEDSAVYLCASSNSGSYEQYFGPGTRLTVT.

This clonotype was counted a few times. The J gene is TRBJ1-5, the V gene TRBV6-1; D call uncertain. The germline V gene has CDR1 MNHNS and CDR2 SASEGT. V was pared by 3 bases and J by 7 bases, with 19 bases between. The CDR3 extends over 16 amino acids. Here the CDR3 DNA reads TGTGCCAGCAGTGACAGATTGGGAGCCAGCAGACAGCCCCAGCATTTT. Its protein product is CASSDRLGASRQPQHF.

In its sample, this clonotype was seen many times. This chain connects TRBV18 to TRBJ1-2; the D is unclear. CDR1 is KGHSH, CDR2 LQKENI, per germline. The V end was cut by 2 bases, the J end by 7 bases, with 8 bases between. The CDR3 loop spans 12 amino acids. CDR3 nucleotides: TGTGCCAGCTCACCAGGACGGGTTGGCTACACCTTC. This gives the protein CASSPGRVGYTF. The variable domain in full, with the rest retrieved from reference TRBV18 and TRBJ1-2, is NAGVMQNPRHLVRRRGQEARLRCSPMKGHSHVYWYRQLPEEGLKFMVYLQKENIIDESGMPKERFSAEFPKEGPSILRIQQVVRGDSAAYFCASSPGRVGYTFGSGTRLTVV.

The chain carries TRBV10-3 and TRBJ2-1; the D is unclear. The CDR3 covers 14 residues. CDR1 ENHRY and CDR2 SYGVKD come from the germline V gene. The V and J ends lost 6 bases and 4 bases respectively, with 13 bases between them. Written as DNA, the CDR3 is TGTGCCATCAGCGGGTCCCCCCTATACAATGAGCAGTTCTTC. Translating gives CAISGSPLYNEQFF.

The table lists this clonotype with many counts. V is TRBV15 and J is TRBJ2-1, with D possibly being TRBD1 (5 bases). Trimming left V 8 bases short and J 5 bases short, with 7 bases between. The germline gives CDR1 LNHNV, CDR2 YYDKDF (reference sequence). This CDR3 comprises 11 residues. The CDR3 region is CATVRDNEQFF. The CDR3 nucleotides are TGTGCCACCGTCAGGGACAATGAGCAGTTCTTC.

This clonotype was counted ten times or more. V gene TRBV11-3 combines with J gene TRBJ2-3; 10 bases agree with TRBD1. CDR3 length: 15 residues. In germline, CDR1 is SGHNT, CDR2 YENEEA. After removal of 4 bases from V and 6 bases from J, the junction contained 7 bases not matched to a gene. The CDR3 protein is CASSSPGTGADTQYF. CDR3 coding DNA: TGTGCCAGCAGCTCCCCCGGGACAGGGGCGGATACGCAGTATTTT. Together with reference TRBV11-3 and TRBJ2-3, the CDR3 gives the full variable domain: EAGVVQSPRYKIIEKKQPVAFWCNPISGHNTLYWYLQNLGQGPELLIRYENEEAVDDSQLPKDRFSAERLKGVDSTLKIQPAELGDSAVYLCASSSPGTGADTQYFGPGTRLTVL.

In its sample, this clonotype was seen many times. This rearrangement joins TRBV28 to TRBJ2-2; TRBD2 aligns across 8 bases. V dropped 3 bases and J dropped 6; count of bases not matched to a gene: 6. This CDR3 is built from 15 residues. In germline, CDR1 is MDHEN, CDR2 SYDVKM. The CDR3 loop is CASSFRLARAGELFF. In nucleotides, the CDR3 is TGTGCCAGCAGTTTCCGACTAGCGAGAGCCGGGGAGCTGTTTTTT.

This clonotype showed up many times. The chain is built from TRBV2 and TRBJ2-1; 10 positions match TRBD2. There are 15 residues in the CDR3. Germline trimming cut 7 bases from V and 4 bases from J; bases unmatched to any gene: 7. The germline CDR1 and CDR2 sequences are SNHLY and FYNNEI. In DNA form, the CDR3 reads TGTGCCAGCATTAGGACTAGCGGAGGTTACAATGAGCAGTTCTTC. Translated, it gives CASIRTSGGYNEQFF.

This sequence joins TRBV6-2 or TRBV6-3 and TRBJ1-5; TRBD1 matches 7 bases. Losses at the gene ends were 2 bases for V and 4 bases for J; bases not matched to a gene: 14. This CDR3 spans 18 amino acids. CDR1 is MNHEY and CDR2 is SVGEGT in the germline V gene. Written as DNA, the CDR3 is TGTGCCAGCAGTTACCACGAAGACAGGGCGATCTGGAATCAGCCCCAGCATTTT. It specifies CASSYHEDRAIWNQPQHF.